Below are 30 T cell receptor beta chains sequenced from a single sample in a study of CD8 T cells in ankylosing spondylitis. General study findings and limits: Fewer than 10 highly homologous variants made up a TCR beta motif that seemed to typify ankylosing spondylitis blood.

Their antigens remain unidentified. TCRdb re-derived calls from the 5' RACE reads in MiXCR, one entry per CDR3 protein. This table has roughly 440,000 distinct CDR3 sequences, more than 15% appearing once. Sequencing was done on a sample of blood, either unsorted or a sorted T cell fraction (not recorded which). These TCRs come from a male donor with ankylosing spondylitis.

The V call is TRBV18, the J call TRBJ2-1; TRBD2 matches 13 bases. This CDR3 region has 17 residues. The V segment lost 3 bases and the J segment 12 bases; nucleotides outside the gene matches: 14. CDR1 and CDR2 (germline): KGHSH, LQKENI. CDR3 residues: CASSPTRGLAGTEWQFF. CDR3 bases: TGTGCCAGCTCACCTACGAGGGGACTAGCGGGGACGGAGTGGCAGTTCTTC.

The genes are TRBV10-3 and TRBJ2-5; D is ambiguous. Germline lookup yields CDR1 ENHRY and CDR2 SYGVKD. This CDR3 region has 11 residues. Trimming removed 6 bases at V and 3 bases at J, with 5 bases between. CDR3 sequence reads: CAIRAEETQYF. The DNA for the CDR3 is TGTGCCATCAGGGCAGAAGAGACCCAGTACTTC.

The V call is TRBV6-1, the J call TRBJ2-7, with D unclear. Trimming cost V 6 bases and J 0 bases, with 9 bases left between them. Per germline, CDR1 MNHNS and CDR2 SASEGT. The CDR3 runs to 13 residues. CDR3 sequence: CASRGPSSYEQYF. Here the CDR3 DNA reads TGTGCCAGCAGAGGGCCGAGCTCCTACGAGCAGTACTTC.

This clonotype showed up just a few times. The chain uses TRBV28 and TRBJ2-1, with D possibly matching TRBD2 (6 bases). The CDR3 runs to 17 residues. V was cut by 6 bases and J by 5 bases, with 23 bases left in between. The germline CDR1 and CDR2 sequences are MDHEN and SYDVKM. Here the CDR3 DNA reads TGTGCCAGCAGACCTACGTCCGGGAGTGGGAGCCACAATGAGCAGTTCTTC. Translation: CASRPTSGSGSHNEQFF.

This clonotype was recorded a few times. V is TRBV29-1 and J is TRBJ1-1; 9 nucleotides match TRBD1. V lost 2 bases and J lost 7; bases outside the gene matches: 8. Germline lookup yields CDR1 SQVTM and CDR2 ANQGSEA. The CDR3 length is 14 residues. The CDR3 nucleotides read TGCAGCGTTGAAATGACAGGGGGGTTCGGTGAAGCTTTCTTT. It translates to CSVEMTGGFGEAFF.

This clonotype has just a few counts. The gene calls are TRBV5-5 and TRBJ2-6, with D unresolved. Deletions cut 5 bases from V and 4 bases from J, with 13 bases between. CDR3 length: 15 amino acids. Germline V gives CDR1 SGHKS, CDR2 YYEKEE (reference sequence). CDR3 in amino acids: CASSGWSEGANVLTF. CDR3 in DNA: TGTGCCAGCAGTGGGTGGTCAGAAGGGGCCAACGTCCTGACTTTC.

This clonotype appeared once. The J gene is TRBJ1-2, the V gene TRBV7-2, with a tentative D call TRBD1 (5 bases). With 5 bases removed from V and 4 bases from J, the gap between germline ends came to 20 bases. CDR1 is SGHTA, CDR2 FQGNSA, per germline. This CDR3 contains 16 residues. For the CDR3, the DNA is TGTGCCAGCAGCCCCATCGGGGCGTCCTGGGCCTATGGCTACACCTTC. As protein: CASSPIGASWAYGYTF.

This chain links TRBV2 with TRBJ1-5, with D possibly matching TRBD1 (6 bases). From germline, CDR1 is SNHLY and CDR2 FYNNEI. This CDR3 is built from 15 residues. V was cut by 3 bases and J by 1 base, with 10 bases left in between. CDR3 coding DNA: TGTGCCAGCAGTGAGTCCAGGGGAAGCAATCAGCCCCAGCATTTT. Translating gives CASSESRGSNQPQHF. Supplemented by reference TRBV2 and TRBJ1-5, the full variable domain reads EPEVTQTPSHQVTQMGQEVILRCVPISNHLYFYWYRQILGQKVEFLVSFYNNEISEKSEIFDDQFSVERPDGSNFTLKIRSTKLEDSAMYFCASSESRGSNQPQHFGDGTRLSIL.

The V gene is TRBV10-3, the J gene TRBJ2-5; tentative D call: TRBD2 (6 bases). V was clipped by 5 bases and J by 1 base, with 8 bases between them. The CDR3 runs 13 residues. Per germline, CDR1 ENHRY and CDR2 SYGVKD. This chain's CDR3 is CAISLSGQETQYF. CDR3 DNA sequence: TGTGCCATCAGTCTTAGCGGCCAAGAGACCCAGTACTTC.

This clonotype has only a few counts. The chain employs TRBV20-1 and TRBJ2-1; 11 bases line up with TRBD2. J lost 10 bases, V lost 5 bases, and 13 bases had no gene match. CDR1 is DFQATT and CDR2 is SNEGSKA in the germline V gene (reference sequence). CDR3 length: 15 amino acids. The CDR3 nucleotides are TGCAGTGCTGGGGTTCTCACTAGCGGGGGTGGCGAGCAGTTCTTC. Translation gives CSAGVLTSGGGEQFF.

A few counts support this clonotype. The chain uses TRBV5-6 and TRBJ1-2, with D possibly matching TRBD1 (6 bases). CDR1 and CDR2 from the germline V gene are SGHDT and YYEEEE. The CDR3 totals 15 residues. Trimming took off 6 bases at V and 6 bases at J, with 21 bases between the two ends. This CDR3 is CASTGMSGESHGYTF. The CDR3 nucleotides are TGTGCCAGCACCGGGATGTCAGGGGAGTCACATGGCTACACCTTC.

The rearrangement joins TRBV7-2 to TRBJ1-5; D gene unclear. V was pared by 0 bases and J by 2 bases, with 8 bases between. The CDR3 contains 15 residues. Germline assignment: CDR1 SGHTA and CDR2 FQGNSA. CDR3 protein: CASSLALDRNQPQHF. The CDR3 DNA follows: TGTGCCAGCAGCTTAGCCTTGGACCGCAATCAGCCCCAGCATTTT.

This rearrangement joins TRBV7-2 to TRBJ2-1; a possible D gene is TRBD1 (6 bases). The CDR3 contains 14 residues. The V end was cut by 5 bases, the J end by 4 bases, with 12 bases between. Germline values: CDR1 SGHTA, CDR2 FQGNSA. The CDR3, as DNA: TGTGCCAGCAGCCTCACGCAGGGGTACAATGAGCAGTTCTTC. Its protein is CASSLTQGYNEQFF.

The rearrangement links TRBV28 to TRBJ2-7; 7 nucleotides line up with TRBD1. Germline CDR1 is MDHEN and CDR2 is SYDVKM. With 6 bases clipped from V and 0 bases from J, the junction kept 8 bases outside the gene matches. CDR3 length: 15 amino acids. The CDR3 nucleotides read TGTGCCAGCAGCCCAGGGGGACCTGTCTCCTACGAGCAGTACTTC. Its protein product is CASSPGGPVSYEQYF. The variable domain in full, completed from reference TRBV28 and TRBJ2-7, reads DVKVTQSSRYLVKRTGEKVFLECVQDMDHENMFWYRQDPGLGLRLIYFSYDVKMKEKGDIPEGYSVSREKKERFSLILESASTNQTSMYLCASSPGGPVSYEQYFGPGTRLTVT.

The rearrangement uses TRBV24-1 and TRBJ2-1; possibly TRBD1 for D (5 bases). The length of the CDR3 is 15 residues. CDR1 and CDR2 from the germline V gene are KGHDR and SFDVKD. V was clipped by 0 bases and J by 5 bases, with 10 bases between them. In DNA, the CDR3 is TGTGCCACCAGTGATTTGGGGAAGGGGAACAATGAGCAGTTCTTC. As protein: CATSDLGKGNNEQFF.

This chain uses TRBV5-6 with TRBJ1-2, with a possible D match to TRBD1 (5 bases). CDR1 SGHDT and CDR2 YYEEEE come from the germline V gene. Trimming pared 3 bases from V and 2 bases from J, leaving 8 bases between. This CDR3 has 13 amino acids. CDR3 DNA sequence: TGTGCCAGCAGCTACCGGGACAACTATGGCTACACCTTC. Its translation is CASSYRDNYGYTF.

This clonotype was seen a handful of times. This chain connects TRBV6-1 to TRBJ2-3; D uncertain. This CDR3 has 14 residues. Deletions cut 10 bases from V and 0 bases from J, with 14 bases between. Germline CDR1 reads MNHNS; CDR2 reads SASEGT. The DNA for the CDR3 is TGTGCCACCTCGTCGGGCCCTAGCACAGATACGCAGTATTTT. This codes for CATSSGPSTDTQYF.

The chain carries TRBV11-1 and TRBJ2-2; possibly TRBD2 for D (5 bases). Trimming cost V 5 bases and J 4 bases, with 29 bases left between them. The germline V gene has CDR1 SGHAT and CDR2 FQDESV (reference sequence). This CDR3 comprises 20 residues. In DNA, the CDR3 is TGTGCCAGCAGCCCGCTCCGGGTCAGTGGACGTCGCGAGGGCACCGGGGAGCTGTTTTTT. Amino acids: CASSPLRVSGRREGTGELFF. The variable domain in full, with the rest retrieved from reference TRBV11-1 and TRBJ2-2, is EAEVAQSPRYKITEKSQAVAFWCDPISGHATLYWYRQILGQGPELLVQFQDESVVDDSQLPKDRFSAERLKGVDSTLKIQPAELGDSAMYLCASSPLRVSGRREGTGELFFGEGSRLTVL.

The gene calls are TRBV5-1 and TRBJ2-5; D remains unclear. Germline CDR1 is SGHRS and CDR2 is YFSETQ. The CDR3 sequence is 14 residues long. V dropped 4 bases and J dropped 4 bases, with 14 bases sitting between them. The CDR3 DNA is TGCGCCAGCAGCCCTTCGACGCCCGGAGAGACCCAGTACTTC. Protein: CASSPSTPGETQYF.

This clonotype was counted many times. The CDR3 protein is CASSASGGKRGGEQFF. The CDR3 DNA is TGTGCCAGCAGTGCCTCGGGAGGGAAGCGGGGGGGTGAGCAGTTCTTC. The rearrangement links TRBV12-3 or TRBV12-4 to TRBJ2-1; TRBD2 matches at 10 bases. Trimming removed 5 bases from V and 9 bases from J; junction bases left unmatched: 13. The CDR3 consists of 16 residues.

This clonotype was detected a few times. The rearrangement links TRBV27 to TRBJ2-7, with TRBD2 matching 9 bases. Per the germline V gene, CDR1 is MNHEY and CDR2 is SMNVEV (reference sequence). The CDR3 runs 15 residues. Trimming cost V 4 bases and J 0 bases; bases outside gene matches: 4. In nucleotides, the CDR3 is TGTGCCAGCAGTTATGCTAGCGGGACCTCCTACGAGCAGTACTTC. Its protein is CASSYASGTSYEQYF.

This clonotype was picked up a small number of times. The CDR3 DNA is TGTGCCAGCAGATCAAGGGGGGACAGGAGCTACAATGAGCAGTTCTTC. As protein: CASRSRGDRSYNEQFF. The chain links TRBV11-3 to TRBJ2-1; 8 bases are shared with TRBD1. Germline loops: CDR1 SGHNT, CDR2 YENEEA. J lost 3 bases, V lost 6 bases, and 10 bases had no gene match. The CDR3 totals 16 residues.

This chain connects TRBV13 to TRBJ1-5, with a tentative D call TRBD1 (5 bases). The V gene's germline CDR1 is PRHDT and CDR2 FYEKMQ (reference sequence). This CDR3 spans 22 amino acids. V shed 8 bases and J shed 1 base, with 36 bases lying between them. The CDR3 loop reads CASAISAVRPVGGEISNQPQHF. The CDR3 nucleotides are TGTGCCAGCGCTATTTCCGCAGTACGGCCTGTTGGGGGGGAGATCAGCAATCAGCCCCAGCATTTT. Full variable domain (remainder filled in from reference TRBV13 and TRBJ1-5): AAGVIQSPRHLIKEKRETATLKCYPIPRHDTVYWYQQGPGQDPQFLISFYEKMQSDKGSIPDRFSAQQFSDYHSELNMSSLELGDSALYFCASAISAVRPVGGEISNQPQHFGDGTRLSIL.

The sample holds a few counts of this clonotype. The chain recombines TRBV5-1 with TRBJ1-4; TRBD1 might be the D (6 bases). From germline, CDR1 is SGHRS and CDR2 YFSETQ. The CDR3 is made up of 15 amino acids. The germline V and J ends were trimmed by 4 bases and 3 bases, with 13 bases remaining between them. CDR3 DNA: TGCGCCAGCAGCCACCTCGGGGGCCCTAATGAAAAACTGTTTTTT. Amino acids: CASSHLGGPNEKLFF.

This chain connects TRBV6-1 to TRBJ1-4; D not certain. The CDR3 contains 13 residues. Trimming left V 4 bases short and J 10 bases short, with 13 bases between. The germline V gene encodes CDR1 MNHNS and CDR2 SASEGT. The CDR3, as DNA: TGTGCCAGCAGTGCGCGACGCGAGGGAAAACTGTTTTTT. Translated, it gives CASSARREGKLFF.

This clonotype has more than one count but fewer than ten. The CDR3 nucleotides read TGTGCCAGCAGTCCCCCTACGCGTACCCAGGTCTACGAGCAGTACTTC. Translating gives CASSPPTRTQVYEQYF. The chain couples TRBV6-1 to TRBJ2-7, with D hard to call. Trimming left V 5 bases short and J 3 bases short, with 20 bases between. CDR1 and CDR2 (germline): MNHNS, SASEGT. The CDR3 is 16 amino acids.

The chain's CDR3 is CASRQGVAYEQYF. The CDR3 coding sequence is TGCGCCAGCCGACAGGGGGTCGCCTACGAGCAGTACTTC. The chain links TRBV5-1 to TRBJ2-7; 9 bases line up with TRBD1. V shed 7 bases, J shed 2 bases, and the junction held 4 bases outside the gene matches. The CDR3 totals 13 residues. Germline-derived CDR1 and CDR2 are SGHRS and YFSETQ.

CDR3 coding DNA: TGTGCCAGCACGACACAGGGCCAAGGTAGCGAGCAGTACTTC. It specifies CASTTQGQGSEQYF. This chain connects TRBV2 to TRBJ2-7, with D perhaps matching TRBD1 (6 bases). This CDR3 comprises 14 residues. V lost 7 bases, J lost 6 bases, and 19 bases lay in between. The germline V gene has CDR1 SNHLY and CDR2 FYNNEI.

This clonotype has more than one count but fewer than ten. The chain is built from TRBV3-1 and TRBJ2-2; D may be TRBD2 (6 bases). This CDR3 contains 16 residues. V lost 4 bases and J lost 1, with 13 bases in between. Germline lookup yields CDR1 LGHDT and CDR2 YNNKEL (reference sequence). For the CDR3, the DNA is TGTGCCAGCAGCCGGGGTAGCGGAAGGAACACCGGGGAGCTGTTTTTT. As protein: CASSRGSGRNTGELFF. Drawing the rest from reference TRBV3-1 and TRBJ2-2, the complete variable domain is DTAVSQTPKYLVTQMGNDKSIKCEQNLGHDTMYWYKQDSKKFLKIMFSYNNKELIINETVPNRFSPKSPDKAHLNLHINSLELGDSAVYFCASSRGSGRNTGELFFGEGSRLTVL.

The CDR3 here is CASSPRLAGKYEQYF. Written as DNA, the CDR3 is TGTGCCAGCAGCCCGCGACTAGCGGGAAAGTACGAGCAGTACTTC. The chain recombines TRBV7-6 with TRBJ2-7, with 11 bases matching TRBD2. The V and J ends lost 5 bases and 4 bases, in that order; junction bases with no gene match: 7. Germline V gene lookup returns CDR1 SGHVS and CDR2 FNYEAQ. The CDR3 loop spans 15 amino acids.